This passage covers 2 T cell receptor beta chains from one sample sequenced in a study of CD8 T cells in ankylosing spondylitis. TCRdb reprocessed the 5' RACE reads via MiXCR and lists one record per CDR3 protein. The sample yields fewer than 500,000 distinct CDR3 sequences, 20% to 30% seen once. Whole-study findings and limits: Blood of patients with ankylosing spondylitis appeared to be characterized by a TCR beta motif of eight highly homologous variants.

These TCRs are of unknown antigen specificity. Sequencing used blood, either unsorted or a sorted T cell fraction (not recorded which). The source of these receptors is a male donor with ankylosing spondylitis.

This clonotype showed up many times. V is TRBV7-9 and J is TRBJ2-1; 7 positions agree with TRBD2. CDR1 SEHNR and CDR2 FQNEAQ come from the germline V gene (reference sequence). Trimming at V came to 1 base and at J to 1 base, leaving 4 bases not matched to a gene. The CDR3 has 16 residues. CDR3 sequence (DNA): TGTGCCAGCAGCTTAGGCGGGAGTCCGTCCTACAATGAGCAGTTCTTC. It yields the protein CASSLGGSPSYNEQFF.

The J gene is TRBJ2-1, the V gene TRBV19; D is perhaps TRBD2 (5 bases). This CDR3 comprises 15 residues. Looked up from germline, CDR1 is LNHDA and CDR2 is SQIVND (reference sequence). V was shortened by 5 bases and J by 4 bases, with 15 bases between the two germline ends. The CDR3 DNA sequence: TGTGCCAGTAGTCCTCGAACGGACTCTTACAATGAGCAGTTCTTC. This gives the protein CASSPRTDSYNEQFF.